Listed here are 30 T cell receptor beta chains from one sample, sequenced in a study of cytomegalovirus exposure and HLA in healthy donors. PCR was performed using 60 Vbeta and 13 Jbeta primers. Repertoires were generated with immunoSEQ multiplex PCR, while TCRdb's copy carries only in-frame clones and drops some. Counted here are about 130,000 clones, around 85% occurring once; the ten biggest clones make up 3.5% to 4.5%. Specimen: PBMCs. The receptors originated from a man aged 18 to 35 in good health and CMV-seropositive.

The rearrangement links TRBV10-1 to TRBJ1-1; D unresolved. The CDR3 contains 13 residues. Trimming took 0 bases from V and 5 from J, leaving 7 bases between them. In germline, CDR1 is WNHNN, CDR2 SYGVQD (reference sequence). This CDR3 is CASSESPGTEAFF. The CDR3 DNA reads TGCGCCAGCAGTGAGTCTCCGGGGACTGAAGCTTTCTTT.

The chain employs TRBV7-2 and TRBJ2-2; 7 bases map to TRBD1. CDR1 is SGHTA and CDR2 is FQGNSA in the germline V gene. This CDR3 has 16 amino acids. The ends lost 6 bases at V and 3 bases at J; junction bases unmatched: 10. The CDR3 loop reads CASSRPNRGYTGELFF. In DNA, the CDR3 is TGTGCCAGCAGTCGACCCAACAGGGGATACACCGGGGAGCTGTTTTTT.

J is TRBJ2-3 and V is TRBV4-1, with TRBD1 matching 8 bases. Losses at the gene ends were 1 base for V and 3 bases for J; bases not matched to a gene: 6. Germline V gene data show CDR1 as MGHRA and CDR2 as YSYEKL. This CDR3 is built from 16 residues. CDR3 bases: TGCGCCAGCAGCCAAGTCAGACAGGGGTGGACAGATACGCAGTATTTT. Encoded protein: CASSQVRQGWTDTQYF.

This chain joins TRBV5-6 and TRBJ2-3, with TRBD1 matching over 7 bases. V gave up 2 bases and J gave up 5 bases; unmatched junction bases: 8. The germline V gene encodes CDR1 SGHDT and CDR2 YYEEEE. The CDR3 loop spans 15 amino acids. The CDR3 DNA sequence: TGTGCCAGCAGCTTTCGGACAGGTTCCCAAGATACGCAGTATTTT. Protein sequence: CASSFRTGSQDTQYF. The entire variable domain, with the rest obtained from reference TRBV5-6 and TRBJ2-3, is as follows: DAGVTQSPTHLIKTRGQQVTLRCSPKSGHDTVSWYQQALGQGPQFIFQYYEEEERQRGNFPDRFSGHQFPNYSSELNVNALLLGDSALYLCASSFRTGSQDTQYFGPGTRLTVL.

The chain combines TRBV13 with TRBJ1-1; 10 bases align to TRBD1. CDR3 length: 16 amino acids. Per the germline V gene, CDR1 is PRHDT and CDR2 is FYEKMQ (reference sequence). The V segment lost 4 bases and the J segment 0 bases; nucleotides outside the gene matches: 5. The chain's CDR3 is CASSWMTGGLNTEAFF. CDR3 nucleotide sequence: TGTGCCAGCAGCTGGATGACAGGGGGCCTGAACACTGAAGCTTTCTTT.

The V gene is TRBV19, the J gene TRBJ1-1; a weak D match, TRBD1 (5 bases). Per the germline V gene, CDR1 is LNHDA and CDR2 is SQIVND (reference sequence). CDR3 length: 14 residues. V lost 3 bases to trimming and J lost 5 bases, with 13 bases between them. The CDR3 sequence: CASSITWKGTEAFF. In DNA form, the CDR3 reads TGTGCCAGTAGTATTACGTGGAAGGGGACTGAAGCTTTCTTT.

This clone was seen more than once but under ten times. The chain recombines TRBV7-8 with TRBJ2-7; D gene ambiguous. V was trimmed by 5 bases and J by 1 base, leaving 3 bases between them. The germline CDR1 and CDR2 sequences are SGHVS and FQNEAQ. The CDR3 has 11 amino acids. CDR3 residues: CASSLSYEQYF. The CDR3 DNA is TGTGCCAGCAGCCTTTCCTACGAGCAGTACTTC.

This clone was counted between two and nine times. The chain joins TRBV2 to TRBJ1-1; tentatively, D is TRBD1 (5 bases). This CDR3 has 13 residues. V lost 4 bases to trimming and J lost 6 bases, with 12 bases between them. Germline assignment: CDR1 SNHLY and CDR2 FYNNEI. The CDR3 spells CASSGSQGAEAFF. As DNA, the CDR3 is TGTGCCAGCAGTGGCTCCCAGGGTGCTGAAGCTTTCTTT.

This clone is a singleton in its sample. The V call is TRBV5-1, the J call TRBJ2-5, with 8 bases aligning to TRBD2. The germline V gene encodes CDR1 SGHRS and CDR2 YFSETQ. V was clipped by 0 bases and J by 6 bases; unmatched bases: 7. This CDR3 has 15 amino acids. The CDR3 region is CASSLVAGGGQTQYF. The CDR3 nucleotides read TGCGCCAGCAGCTTGGTTGCGGGGGGAGGACAGACCCAGTACTTC.

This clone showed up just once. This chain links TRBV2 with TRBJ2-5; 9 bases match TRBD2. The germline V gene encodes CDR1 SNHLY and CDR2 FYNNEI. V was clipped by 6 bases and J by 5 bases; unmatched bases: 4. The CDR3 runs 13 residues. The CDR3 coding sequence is TGTGCCAGCAGCAGCGGGAGGTTGGAGACCCAGTACTTC. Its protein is CASSSGRLETQYF.

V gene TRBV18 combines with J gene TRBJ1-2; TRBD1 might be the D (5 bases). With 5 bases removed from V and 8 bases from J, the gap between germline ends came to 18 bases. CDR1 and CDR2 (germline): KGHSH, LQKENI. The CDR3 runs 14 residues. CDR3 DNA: TGTGCCAGCTCAAGGACAAACAAAGCTGGGGGCTACACCTTC. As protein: CASSRTNKAGGYTF.

DNA for the CDR3: TGTGCCAGCAGTTTAGCGGGGGCGGAAGATACGCAGTATTTT. Translated: CASSLAGAEDTQYF. The chain uses TRBV9 and TRBJ2-3, with 9 bases aligning to TRBD2. The CDR3 totals 14 residues. Germline lookup yields CDR1 SGDLS and CDR2 YYNGEE. The trim removed 5 bases at V and 5 bases at J, leaving 6 bases unmatched.

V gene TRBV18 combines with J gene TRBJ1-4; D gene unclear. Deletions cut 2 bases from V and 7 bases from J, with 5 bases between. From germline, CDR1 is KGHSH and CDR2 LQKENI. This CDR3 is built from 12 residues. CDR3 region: CASSPSGEKLFF. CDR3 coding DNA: TGTGCCAGCTCACCATCCGGTGAAAAACTGTTTTTT. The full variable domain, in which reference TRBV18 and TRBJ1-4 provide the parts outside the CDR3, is NAGVMQNPRHLVRRRGQEARLRCSPMKGHSHVYWYRQLPEEGLKFMVYLQKENIIDESGMPKERFSAEFPKEGPSILRIQQVVRGDSAAYFCASSPSGEKLFFGSGTQLSVL.

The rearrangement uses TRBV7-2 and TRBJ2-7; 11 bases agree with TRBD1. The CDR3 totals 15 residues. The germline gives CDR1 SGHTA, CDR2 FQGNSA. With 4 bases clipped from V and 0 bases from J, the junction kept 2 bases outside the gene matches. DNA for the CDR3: TGTGCCAGCAGCTCCGGGACAGGGGGCTCCTACGAGCAGTACTTC. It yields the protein CASSSGTGGSYEQYF.

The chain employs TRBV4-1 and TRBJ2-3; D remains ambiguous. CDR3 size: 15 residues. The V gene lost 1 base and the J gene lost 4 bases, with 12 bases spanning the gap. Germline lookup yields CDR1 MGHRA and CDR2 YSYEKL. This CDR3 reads CASSQAVLPPDTQYF. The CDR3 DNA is TGCGCCAGCAGCCAAGCGGTTCTGCCCCCAGATACGCAGTATTTT.

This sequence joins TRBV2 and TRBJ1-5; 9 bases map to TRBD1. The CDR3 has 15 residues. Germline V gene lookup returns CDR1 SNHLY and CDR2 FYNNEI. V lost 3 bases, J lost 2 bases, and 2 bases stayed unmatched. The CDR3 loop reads CASSERTGGNQPQHF. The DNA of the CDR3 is TGTGCCAGCAGTGAGAGGACAGGGGGCAATCAGCCCCAGCATTTT.

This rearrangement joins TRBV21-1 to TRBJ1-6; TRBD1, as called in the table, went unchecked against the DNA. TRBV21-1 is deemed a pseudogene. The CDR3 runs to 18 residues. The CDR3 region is CASSNRLRTPQGNSPLHF. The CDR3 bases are TGTGCCAGCAGCAATCGCTTGAGGACGCCACAGGGTAATTCACCCCTCCACTTT.

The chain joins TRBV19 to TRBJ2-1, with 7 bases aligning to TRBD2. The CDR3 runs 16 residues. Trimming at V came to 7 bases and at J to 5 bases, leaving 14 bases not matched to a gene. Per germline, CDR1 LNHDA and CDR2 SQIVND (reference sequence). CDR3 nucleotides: TGTGCCAGTAACGTGGGTCGACTAGCTAGGGACAATGAGCAGTTCTTC. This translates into CASNVGRLARDNEQFF.

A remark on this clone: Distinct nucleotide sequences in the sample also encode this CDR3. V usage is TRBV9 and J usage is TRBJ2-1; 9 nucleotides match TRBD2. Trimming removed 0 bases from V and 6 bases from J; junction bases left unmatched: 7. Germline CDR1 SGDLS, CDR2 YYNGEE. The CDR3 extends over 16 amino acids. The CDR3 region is CASSVEGGGARNEQFF. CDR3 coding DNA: TGTGCCAGCAGCGTAGAAGGCGGGGGGGCTCGCAATGAGCAGTTCTTC.

The CDR3 sequence: CASRQGGETQYF. CDR3 bases: TGTGCCAGCAGGCAGGGGGGAGAGACCCAGTACTTC. The chain carries TRBV7-8 and TRBJ2-5; D is perhaps TRBD1 (7 bases). V lost 6 bases to trimming and J lost 4 bases, with 9 bases between them. The CDR3 totals 12 residues. The germline V gene has CDR1 SGHVS and CDR2 FQNEAQ.

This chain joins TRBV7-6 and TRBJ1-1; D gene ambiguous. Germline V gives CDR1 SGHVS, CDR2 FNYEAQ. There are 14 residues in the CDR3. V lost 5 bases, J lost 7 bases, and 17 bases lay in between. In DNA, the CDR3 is TGTGCCAGCAGCATAAACCGGGAGGAGGGTGAAGCTTTCTTT. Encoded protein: CASSINREEGEAFF.

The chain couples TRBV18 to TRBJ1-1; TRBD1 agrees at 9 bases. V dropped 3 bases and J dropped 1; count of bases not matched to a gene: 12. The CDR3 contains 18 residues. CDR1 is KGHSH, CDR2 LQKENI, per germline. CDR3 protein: CASSPRGPGTGSNTEAFF. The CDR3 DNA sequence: TGTGCCAGCTCACCGCGGGGCCCCGGGACAGGGTCGAACACTGAAGCTTTCTTT.

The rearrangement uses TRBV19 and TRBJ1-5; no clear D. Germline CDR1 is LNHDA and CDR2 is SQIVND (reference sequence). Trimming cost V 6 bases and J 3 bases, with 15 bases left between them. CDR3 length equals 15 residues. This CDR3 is CASRGGYWDNQPQHF. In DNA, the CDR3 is TGTGCCAGTAGGGGCGGGTATTGGGACAATCAGCCCCAGCATTTT.

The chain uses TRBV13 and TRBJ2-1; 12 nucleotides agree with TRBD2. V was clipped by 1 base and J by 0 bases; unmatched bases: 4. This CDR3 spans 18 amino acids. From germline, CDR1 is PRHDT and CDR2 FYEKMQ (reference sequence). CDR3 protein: CASSLASSGRASYNEQFF. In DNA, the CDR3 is TGTGCCAGCAGCTTAGCTTCTAGCGGGAGGGCCTCCTACAATGAGCAGTTCTTC.

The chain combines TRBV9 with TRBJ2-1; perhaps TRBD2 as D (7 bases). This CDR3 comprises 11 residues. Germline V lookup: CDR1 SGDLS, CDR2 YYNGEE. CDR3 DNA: TGTGCGGGGGGGCCCAACAATGAGCAGTTCTTC. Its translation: CAGGPNNEQFF.

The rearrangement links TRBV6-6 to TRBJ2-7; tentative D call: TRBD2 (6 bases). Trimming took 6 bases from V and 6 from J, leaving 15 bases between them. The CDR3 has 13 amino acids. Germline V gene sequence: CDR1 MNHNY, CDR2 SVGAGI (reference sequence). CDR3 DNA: TGTGCCAGCAGGCGGGACTCGGCGGGCGAGCAGTACTTC. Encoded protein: CASRRDSAGEQYF.

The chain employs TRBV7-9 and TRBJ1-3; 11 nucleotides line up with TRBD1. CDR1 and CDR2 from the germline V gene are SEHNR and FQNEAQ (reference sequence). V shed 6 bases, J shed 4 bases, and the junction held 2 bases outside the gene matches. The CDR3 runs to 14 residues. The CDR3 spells CASRRDRGGNTIYF. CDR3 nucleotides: TGTGCCAGCAGACGGGACAGGGGGGGAAACACCATATATTTT.

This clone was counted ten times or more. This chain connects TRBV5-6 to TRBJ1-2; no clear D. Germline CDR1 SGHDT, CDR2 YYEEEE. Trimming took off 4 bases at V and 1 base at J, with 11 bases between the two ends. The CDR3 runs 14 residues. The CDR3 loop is CASSGPRINYGYTF. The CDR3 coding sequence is TGTGCCAGCAGCGGCCCTAGGATTAACTATGGCTACACCTTC.

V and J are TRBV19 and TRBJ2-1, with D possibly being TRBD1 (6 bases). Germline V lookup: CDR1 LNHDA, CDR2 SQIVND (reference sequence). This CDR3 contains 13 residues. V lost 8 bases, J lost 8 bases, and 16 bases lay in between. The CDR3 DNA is TGTGCCAGTTCCGGACAGTTTTTCTATGAGCAGTTCTTC. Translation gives CASSGQFFYEQFF.

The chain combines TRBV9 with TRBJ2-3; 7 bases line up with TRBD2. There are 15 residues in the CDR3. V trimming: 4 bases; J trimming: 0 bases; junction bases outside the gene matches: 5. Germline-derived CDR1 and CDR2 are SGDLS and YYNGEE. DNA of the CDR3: TGTGCCAGCAGCAAGAGCGGGGCTAGCACAGATACGCAGTATTTT. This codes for CASSKSGASTDTQYF.